Presented here are 28 T cell receptor beta chains from one specimen sequenced in a study of blood T cell repertoires in COVID-19 (dated by TCRdb to 2020 to 2022). Libraries were constructed by the immunoSEQ multiplex PCR assay. Drawn from immuneACCESS, this table holds only the in-frame rearrangements with V and J called that TCRdb kept. Clones are partly lost; checked studies trace under half to an unresolved V gene and leave the rest unexplained. This sample gives about 150,000 clones in total; roughly 78% of them show up just once. Jointly, the top ten make up just over 6% of the sample. The sample comprised PBMCs or T cells enriched from blood (not recorded which). All receptors derive from a woman aged 45-65 years who had recovered from COVID-19.

This clone was counted a single time. DNA for the CDR3: TGTGCCACCAGCCCTAGGAGAAACTATGGCTACACCTTC. Translated: CATSPRRNYGYTF. The chain recombines TRBV15 with TRBJ1-2, with D unclear. This CDR3 is built from 13 residues. Germline V gene lookup returns CDR1 LNHNV and CDR2 YYDKDF (reference sequence). The germline V and J ends were trimmed by 5 bases and 2 bases, with 9 bases remaining between them. Full variable domain (rest looked up from reference TRBV15 and TRBJ1-2): DAMVIQNPRYQVTQFGKPVTLSCSQTLNHNVMYWYQQKSSQAPKLLFHYYDKDFNNEADTPDNFQSRRPNTSFCFLDIRSPGLGDTAMYLCATSPRRNYGYTFGSGTRLTVV.

This rearrangement joins TRBV5-1 to TRBJ1-1, with D tentatively TRBD1 (5 bases). The V end was cut by 4 bases, the J end by 5 bases, with 18 bases between. Germline CDR1 and CDR2: SGHRS and YFSETQ. The CDR3 contains 15 residues. This CDR3 is CASSDSQGLRTEAFF. CDR3 DNA: TGCGCCAGCAGCGATAGCCAGGGATTAAGGACTGAAGCTTTCTTT.

This sequence joins TRBV5-1 and TRBJ2-7; 9 bases match TRBD2. CDR1 is SGHRS and CDR2 is YFSETQ in the germline V gene. Germline trimming cut 0 bases from V and 7 bases from J; bases unmatched to any gene: 11. The CDR3 extends over 16 amino acids. CDR3: CASSLAGLAGTREQYF. As DNA, the CDR3 is TGCGCCAGCAGCTTGGCGGGGCTAGCGGGGACCCGAGAGCAGTACTTC.

The CDR3 bases are TGTGCCAGCAGCACCAGGGGGCGGGAAAAACTGTTTTTT. It is translated as CASSTRGREKLFF. The chain carries TRBV7-2 and TRBJ1-4; 8 bases agree with TRBD1. The CDR3 extends over 13 amino acids. Per the germline V gene, CDR1 is SGHTA and CDR2 is FQGNSA. Losses at the gene ends were 5 bases for V and 8 bases for J; bases not matched to a gene: 4.

V usage is TRBV14 and J usage is TRBJ2-1; D is undetermined. V was shortened by 1 base and J by 2 bases, with 3 bases between the two germline ends. The V gene's germline CDR1 is SGHDN and CDR2 FVKESK. This CDR3 region has 13 residues. The DNA for the CDR3 is TGTGCCAGCAGCCAAGGTACCTACAATGAGCAGTTCTTC. This translates into CASSQGTYNEQFF.

V gene TRBV5-4 combines with J gene TRBJ2-3; TRBD2 matches at 9 bases. J was trimmed by 0 bases and V by 0 bases; bases with no gene match: 2. The CDR3 length is 16 residues. The germline CDR1 and CDR2 sequences are SGHNT and YYREEE (reference sequence). In DNA, the CDR3 is TGTGCCAGCAGCTTGGGGCTAGCGGGGAGCACAGATACGCAGTATTTT. Translation: CASSLGLAGSTDTQYF. Full variable domain (outside the CDR3, taken from reference TRBV5-4 and TRBJ2-3): ETGVTQSPTHLIKTRGQQVTLRCSSQSGHNTVSWYQQALGQGPQFIFQYYREEENGRGNFPPRFSGLQFPNYSSELNVNALELDDSALYLCASSLGLAGSTDTQYFGPGTRLTVL.

The chain uses TRBV15 and TRBJ2-3, with 11 bases identical to TRBD2. V lost 3 bases, J lost 7 bases, and 6 bases stayed unmatched. This CDR3 has 15 residues. The V gene's germline CDR1 is LNHNV and CDR2 YYDKDF (reference sequence). CDR3 bases: TGTGCCACCAGCAGGGCTAGCGGGGGGCCAAATACGCAGTATTTT. Protein sequence: CATSRASGGPNTQYF.

This clone was seen only once. V and J are TRBV6-5 and TRBJ2-7, with 10 bases identical to TRBD2. J was trimmed by 7 bases and V by 6 bases; bases with no gene match: 9. CDR1 is MNHEY and CDR2 is SVGAGI in the germline V gene. CDR3 length: 14 amino acids. The CDR3, as DNA: TGTGCCAGCAGCCCAGGGGTAGCGGGGGGTGAGCAGTACGTC. It is translated as CASSPGVAGGEQYV.

CDR3 in amino acids: CASSLGDRGGDTQYF. CDR3 nucleotides: TGCGCCAGCAGCTTGGGGGACAGGGGCGGGGATACGCAGTATTTT. The rearrangement joins TRBV5-1 to TRBJ2-3, with 10 bases lining up with TRBD1. The germline gives CDR1 SGHRS, CDR2 YFSETQ. With V trimmed by 0 bases and J by 6 bases, 4 bases remained unmatched. The CDR3 has 15 residues.

Only a few counts were recorded for this clone. The V gene is TRBV5-1, the J gene TRBJ1-2, with D hard to call. V lost 7 bases and J lost 3, with 13 bases in between. Germline V CDR1 and CDR2: SGHRS, YFSETQ. The CDR3 sequence is 13 residues long. The CDR3 is CASRVRADYGYTF. For the CDR3, the DNA is TGCGCCAGCCGGGTGAGGGCTGACTATGGCTACACCTTC.

In this sample, this clone turned up once. This chain links TRBV20-1 with TRBJ1-5; perhaps TRBD1 as D (6 bases). This CDR3 has 16 residues. CDR1 is DFQATT and CDR2 is SNEGSKA in the germline V gene (reference sequence). Deletions cut 3 bases from V and 5 bases from J, with 20 bases between. The CDR3 DNA reads TGCAGTGCTAGTCGAGGGGGGGCGCCGTCCGATCAGCCCCAGCATTTT. It encodes CSASRGGAPSDQPQHF.

The chain links TRBV6-5 to TRBJ2-7; 9 bases fit TRBD2. CDR3 size: 15 residues. Germline CDR1 MNHEY, CDR2 SVGAGI. V was clipped by 6 bases and J by 10 bases; unmatched bases: 16. CDR3 bases: TGTGCCAGCAGGCGGACTAGCGCCCCTACTGATTTCCAGTACGTC. This codes for CASRRTSAPTDFQYV.

This clone was detected ten times or more. The CDR3 nucleotides are TGTGCCAGCGACAGGGGCATGTCCTACGAGCAGTACTTC. This sequence encodes CASDRGMSYEQYF. The J gene is TRBJ2-7, the V gene TRBV28; 8 bases agree with TRBD1. V shed 8 bases and J 1 base; nucleotides not matched to a gene: 4. This CDR3 has 13 residues. CDR1 and CDR2 (germline): MDHEN, SYDVKM.

The rearrangement links TRBV14 to TRBJ2-3; D is perhaps TRBD1 (5 bases). V was trimmed by 2 bases and J by 2 bases, leaving 11 bases between them. The CDR3 runs to 15 residues. Germline V gene sequence: CDR1 SGHDN, CDR2 FVKESK. CDR3 sequence: CASSQTTAFTDTQYF. CDR3 bases: TGTGCCAGCAGCCAAACGACAGCCTTCACAGATACGCAGTATTTT. Based on the CDR3 plus reference TRBV14 and TRBJ2-3, the full variable domain is EAGVTQFPSHSVIEKGQTVTLRCDPISGHDNLYWYRRVMGKEIKFLLHFVKESKQDESGMPNNRFLAERTGGTYSTLKVQPAELEDSGVYFCASSQTTAFTDTQYFGPGTRLTVL.

This chain links TRBV2 with TRBJ2-3; 8 positions agree with TRBD2. Germline lookup yields CDR1 SNHLY and CDR2 FYNNEI. CDR3 size: 15 residues. With 2 bases clipped from V and 5 bases from J, the junction kept 6 bases outside the gene matches. For the CDR3, the DNA is TGTGCCAGCAGTGAAATAGCGGGGTTGGGAGATACGCAGTATTTT. Its translation: CASSEIAGLGDTQYF.

The chain has TRBV2 and TRBJ2-5, with a weak D call TRBD2 (5 bases). Germline CDR1 and CDR2: SNHLY and FYNNEI. Trimming took 5 bases from V and 5 from J, leaving 18 bases between them. The CDR3 extends over 15 amino acids. CDR3 bases: TGTGCCAGCAGTAACCAGGTAGCGAGGACGGAGACCCAGTACTTC. It yields the protein CASSNQVARTETQYF.

The rearrangement joins TRBV28 to TRBJ2-7; TRBD2 matches 11 bases. J was trimmed by 4 bases and V by 3 bases; bases with no gene match: 11. The CDR3 is made up of 17 amino acids. Germline V gene data show CDR1 as MDHEN and CDR2 as SYDVKM. The CDR3 DNA is TGTGCCAGCAGTTTCCCGAGAGACCCTAGCGGGGGGTACGAGCAGTACTTC. Residues: CASSFPRDPSGGYEQYF.

The genes are TRBV5-1 and TRBJ2-7; 9 bases are shared with TRBD1. The CDR3 has 15 amino acids. Germline lookup yields CDR1 SGHRS and CDR2 YFSETQ. The J segment lost 5 bases and the V segment lost 0 bases, leaving 6 bases of the junction unmatched. CDR3 DNA sequence: TGCGCCAGCAGCTTGGAGGGGGACAGGGTCCACGAGCAGTACTTC. Translated, it gives CASSLEGDRVHEQYF.

In DNA form, the CDR3 reads TGTGCCAGCAGTGACACGGGGAAAGAGACCCAGTACTTC. This codes for CASSDTGKETQYF. The chain has TRBV2 and TRBJ2-5; maybe TRBD2 (5 bases). V was trimmed by 3 bases and J by 3 bases, leaving 8 bases between them. The CDR3 loop spans 13 amino acids. Germline CDR1 SNHLY, CDR2 FYNNEI.

This clone was counted a single time. The rearrangement uses TRBV5-1 and TRBJ2-7; 9 bases line up with TRBD1. Germline V gene lookup returns CDR1 SGHRS and CDR2 YFSETQ. The CDR3 length is 15 residues. J gave up 1 base and V 0 bases, and 2 bases lay outside the gene matches. The CDR3 reads CASSLGQGVSYEQYF. CDR3 sequence (DNA): TGCGCCAGCAGCTTGGGACAGGGGGTTTCCTACGAGCAGTACTTC.

The chain has TRBV10-3 and TRBJ2-7; a possible D gene is TRBD1 (6 bases). The CDR3 has 14 residues. V was trimmed by 2 bases and J by 3 bases, leaving 11 bases between them. Germline V CDR1 and CDR2: ENHRY, SYGVKD. The CDR3 coding sequence is TGTGCCATCAGTGAGGGTATAGGGGGCTACGAGCAGTACTTC. It codes for CAISEGIGGYEQYF.

CDR3 sequence reads: CASRRGQGDEKLFF. In DNA form, the CDR3 reads TGTGCCAGCAGACGCGGCCAGGGGGACGAAAAACTGTTTTTT. J is TRBJ1-4 and V is TRBV6-5; 7 bases fit TRBD1. Germline loops: CDR1 MNHEY, CDR2 SVGAGI. The V and J ends lost 6 bases and 8 bases, in that order; junction bases with no gene match: 9. There are 14 residues in the CDR3.

This clone was detected only once. V gene TRBV7-9 combines with J gene TRBJ1-1; unclear D gene. The germline gives CDR1 SEHNR, CDR2 FQNEAQ (reference sequence). The CDR3 has 13 amino acids. V lost 3 bases to trimming and J lost 3 bases, with 8 bases between them. In DNA form, the CDR3 reads TGTGCCAGCAGCTTCGAGGGATACACTGAAGCTTTCTTT. Amino acids: CASSFEGYTEAFF.

This sequence joins TRBV7-8 and TRBJ2-5; possible D gene TRBD1, 6 bases. The CDR3 length is 15 residues. V lost 5 bases and J 9 bases, leaving 22 bases between the germline ends. Germline assignment: CDR1 SGHVS and CDR2 FQNEAQ. The CDR3 here is CASSLEGTSVKAQYF. The DNA for the CDR3 is TGTGCCAGCAGCCTAGAAGGGACATCGGTAAAGGCCCAGTACTTC.

The rearrangement joins TRBV7-8 to TRBJ1-1; tentatively, D is TRBD1 (6 bases). V lost 5 bases and J lost 0, with 13 bases in between. The CDR3 totals 15 residues. Germline V CDR1 and CDR2: SGHVS, FQNEAQ. Here the CDR3 reads CASSPYRDMNTEAFF. CDR3 DNA: TGTGCCAGCAGCCCATACAGGGACATGAACACTGAAGCTTTCTTT.

This chain connects TRBV5-8 to TRBJ2-5; tentatively, D is TRBD2 (6 bases). The V and J ends lost 4 bases and 2 bases respectively, with 12 bases between them. The CDR3 totals 14 residues. Germline CDR1 reads SGHTS; CDR2 reads YDEGEE. The CDR3 protein is CASSPGTPQETQYF. The CDR3 region has the DNA TGTGCCAGCAGCCCCGGGACTCCGCAAGAGACCCAGTACTTC.

The chain couples TRBV18 to TRBJ2-5; D might be TRBD2 (5 bases). V lost 2 bases, J lost 1 base, and 8 bases lay in between. The CDR3 is 14 residues long. Germline V gene data show CDR1 as KGHSH and CDR2 as LQKENI. CDR3 bases: TGTGCCAGCTCACCAGGGAGCTCCCAAGAGACCCAGTACTTC. Translation gives CASSPGSSQETQYF. Supplemented by reference TRBV18 and TRBJ2-5, the full variable domain reads NAGVMQNPRHLVRRRGQEARLRCSPMKGHSHVYWYRQLPEEGLKFMVYLQKENIIDESGMPKERFSAEFPKEGPSILRIQQVVRGDSAAYFCASSPGSSQETQYFGPGTRLLVL.

This clone has ten or more counts. The chain uses TRBV2 and TRBJ1-1; TRBD1 might be the D (5 bases). Trimming removed 1 base from V and 7 bases from J, with 7 bases in between. The CDR3 sequence is 12 residues long. Germline assignment: CDR1 SNHLY and CDR2 FYNNEI. DNA of the CDR3: TGTGCCAGCAGTGAAGAAGGGGTTGAAGCTTTCTTT. Translation: CASSEEGVEAFF.